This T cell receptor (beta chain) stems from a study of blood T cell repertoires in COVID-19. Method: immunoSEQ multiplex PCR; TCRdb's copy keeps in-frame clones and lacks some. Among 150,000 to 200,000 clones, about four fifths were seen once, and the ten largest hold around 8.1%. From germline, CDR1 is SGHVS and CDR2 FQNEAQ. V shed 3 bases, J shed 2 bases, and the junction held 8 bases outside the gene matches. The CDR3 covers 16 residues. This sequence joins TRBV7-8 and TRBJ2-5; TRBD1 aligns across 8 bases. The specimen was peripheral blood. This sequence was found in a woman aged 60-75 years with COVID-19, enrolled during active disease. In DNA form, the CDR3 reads TGTGCCAGCAGCTTCCCTTCAGGGGGCCGGCAAGAGACCCAGTACTTC. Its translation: CASSFPSGGRQETQYF.